These 7 T cell receptor beta chains share one sample of origin, sequenced in a study of blood T cell repertoires in COVID-19. The protocol was immunoSEQ multiplex PCR, while the TCRdb copy is restricted to in-frame clones and leaves out a portion. The sample lists about 310,000 clones, 89% occurring once. Sequencing was done on a sample of PBMCs or T cells enriched from blood (not recorded which). These receptors were obtained from a woman aged 40 to 50 who had recovered from COVID-19.

This rearrangement joins TRBV6-2 or TRBV6-3 to TRBJ2-7, with D possibly matching TRBD2 (5 bases). Germline CDR1 and CDR2: MNHEY and SVGEGT. The CDR3 covers 12 residues. The V end lost 6 bases, the J end lost 2 bases, and 8 bases lay between the germline ends. The CDR3 is CASSDGAYEQYF. The CDR3 coding sequence is TGTGCCAGCAGCGACGGGGCCTACGAGCAGTACTTC.

DNA of the CDR3: TGCAGCGTTTCCCACCCCGCGGCAGGGATGGGAACCGGGGAGCTGTTTTTT. Translated: CSVSHPAAGMGTGELFF. This chain links TRBV29-1 with TRBJ2-2, with a possible D match to TRBD1 (5 bases). Germline V gene lookup returns CDR1 SQVTM and CDR2 ANQGSEA. The length of the CDR3 is 17 residues. V was pared by 5 bases and J by 5 bases, with 24 bases between.

V usage is TRBV9 and J usage is TRBJ2-7; 8 bases map to TRBD1. The CDR3 loop spans 14 amino acids. Germline V lookup: CDR1 SGDLS, CDR2 YYNGEE. V lost 3 bases and J lost 4; bases outside the gene matches: 6. CDR3 loop: CASSAGQVRYEQYF. The CDR3 nucleotides are TGTGCCAGCAGCGCGGGACAGGTTAGATACGAGCAGTACTTC.

The chain employs TRBV30 and TRBJ1-1; D call uncertain. V lost 2 bases and J lost 2, with 9 bases in between. Germline assignment: CDR1 GTSNPN and CDR2 SVGIG (reference sequence). The length of the CDR3 is 13 residues. CDR3 protein: CAWSYSVNTEAFF. CDR3 sequence (DNA): TGTGCCTGGAGTTATTCGGTTAACACTGAAGCTTTCTTT.

This chain connects TRBV5-4 to TRBJ2-7, with 10 nucleotides matching TRBD1. The CDR3 has 14 amino acids. The J segment lost 4 bases and the V segment lost 3 bases, leaving 4 bases of the junction unmatched. Germline CDR1 SGHNT, CDR2 YYREEE (reference sequence). The CDR3: CASSWDRGGYEQYF. CDR3 sequence (DNA): TGTGCCAGCAGCTGGGACAGGGGCGGGTACGAGCAGTACTTC.

The chain is built from TRBV19 and TRBJ2-5, with 7 bases fitting TRBD2. V trimming: 9 bases; J trimming: 4 bases; junction bases outside the gene matches: 8. The CDR3 covers 13 residues. In germline, CDR1 is LNHDA, CDR2 SQIVND (reference sequence). CDR3 sequence: CASRESGGETQYF. The CDR3 bases are TGTGCCAGCCGGGAGTCGGGGGGAGAGACCCAGTACTTC. The complete variable domain, with remaining parts taken from reference TRBV19 and TRBJ2-5, reads DGGITQSPKYLFRKEGQNVTLSCEQNLNHDAMYWYRQDPGQGLRLIYYSQIVNDFQKGDIAEGYSVSREKKESFPLTVTSAQKNPTAFYLCASRESGGETQYFGPGTRLLVL.

This clone showed up just a few times. The chain employs TRBV12-5 and TRBJ1-1, with 9 bases matching TRBD1. Germline loops: CDR1 LGHNT, CDR2 FRNRAP. V lost 1 base, J lost 0 bases, and 15 bases stayed unmatched. The CDR3 spans 20 residues. CDR3 bases: TGTGCTAGTGGTTTGGACACCGGGACAGGGATTAATCGCATGAACACTGAAGCTTTCTTT. Translating gives CASGLDTGTGINRMNTEAFF.